Below, 21 T cell receptor beta chains from the same sample are listed, as sequenced in a study of blood T cell repertoires in COVID-19. The table came from immunoSEQ multiplex PCR; TCRdb's copy has only in-frame clones and leaves some out. Among fewer than 150,000 clones listed, about 90% were seen once. The sequencing sample was made of peripheral blood. All receptors come from a man between 65 and 85 years old who had recovered from COVID-19.

The V and J genes are TRBV6-6 and TRBJ1-1; D remains ambiguous. The ends were cut back, 0 bases at V and 0 bases at J, with 8 bases in the middle. The V gene's germline CDR1 is MNHNY and CDR2 SVGAGI (reference sequence). The CDR3 is made up of 15 amino acids. The CDR3 spells CASSYSGNMNTEAFF. CDR3 DNA: TGTGCCAGCAGTTACTCTGGCAACATGAACACTGAAGCTTTCTTT.

This chain joins TRBV5-1 and TRBJ1-2; TRBD1 might be the D (6 bases). This CDR3 is built from 13 residues. Trimming removed 0 bases at V and 6 bases at J, with 9 bases between. Looked up from germline, CDR1 is SGHRS and CDR2 is YFSETQ. The CDR3 protein is CASSLVAGDGYTF. The CDR3 DNA reads as TGCGCCAGCAGCTTGGTAGCAGGGGATGGCTACACCTTC.

V is TRBV27 and J is TRBJ2-7, with D uncertain. Germline assignment: CDR1 MNHEY and CDR2 SMNVEV (reference sequence). Trimming took 5 bases from V and 0 from J, leaving 14 bases between them. The CDR3 has 15 amino acids. This chain's CDR3 is CASSPRVTTSYEQYF. In nucleotides, the CDR3 is TGTGCCAGCAGTCCCCGGGTTACAACCTCCTACGAGCAGTACTTC.

The chain carries TRBV11-1 and TRBJ2-7, with D tentatively TRBD2 (5 bases). Per the germline V gene, CDR1 is SGHAT and CDR2 is FQDESV (reference sequence). The CDR3 totals 13 residues. The V end was cut by 3 bases, the J end by 2 bases, with 8 bases between. The CDR3 is CASSFPGTYEQYF. In nucleotides, the CDR3 is TGTGCCAGCAGCTTCCCCGGGACCTACGAGCAGTACTTC.

The count of this clone is one. The chain couples TRBV19 to TRBJ2-5; 7 positions agree with TRBD2. Germline V CDR1 and CDR2: LNHDA, SQIVND (reference sequence). There are 13 residues in the CDR3. Trimming cost V 3 bases and J 7 bases; bases outside gene matches: 5. The CDR3 region is CASSITSVGTQYF. The CDR3 DNA follows: TGTGCCAGTAGTATCACTAGCGTGGGGACCCAGTACTTC.

The chain uses TRBV5-1 and TRBJ1-6; TRBD1 might be the D (5 bases). V lost 4 bases to trimming and J lost 0 bases, with 8 bases between them. This CDR3 comprises 15 residues. CDR1 is SGHRS, CDR2 YFSETQ, per germline. The CDR3 DNA is TGCGCCAGCAGCCCGGACACCTCCTATAATTCACCCCTCCACTTT. Protein: CASSPDTSYNSPLHF.

The V and J genes are TRBV5-6 and TRBJ2-7; tentative D call: TRBD2 (6 bases). The germline V gene encodes CDR1 SGHDT and CDR2 YYEEEE. CDR3 size: 14 residues. Trimming cost V 4 bases and J 1 base, with 12 bases left between them. This chain's CDR3 is CASSGMGRSYEQYF. Written as DNA, the CDR3 is TGTGCCAGCAGCGGAATGGGGAGGTCCTACGAGCAGTACTTC.

For this clone: A much larger clone sits a single nucleotide away, making a read error possible. The V call is TRBV2, the J call TRBJ1-1, with 8 nucleotides matching TRBD1. The CDR3 covers 13 residues. In germline, CDR1 is SNHLY, CDR2 FYNNEI. V lost 6 bases, J lost 4 bases, and 4 bases stayed unmatched. The CDR3 DNA sequence: TGTGCCAGCAGCGCCGACAGGGGCACTGAAGCTTTCTTT. Its translation is CASSADRGTEAFF.

This clone occurred a few times. The chain has TRBV5-1 and TRBJ2-5, with D perhaps TRBD1 (7 bases). With 4 bases removed from V and 1 base from J, the gap between germline ends came to 17 bases. CDR3 size: 16 residues. Germline V CDR1 and CDR2: SGHRS, YFSETQ. The CDR3 here is CASSARYRGLQETQYF. The CDR3 bases are TGCGCCAGCAGCGCCAGATACAGGGGACTCCAAGAGACCCAGTACTTC.

V is TRBV4-3 and J is TRBJ2-5; D ambiguous. Per germline, CDR1 LGHNA and CDR2 YSLEER. The CDR3 totals 13 residues. The ends were cut back, 3 bases at V and 4 bases at J, with 9 bases in the middle. The CDR3 region is CASSHDLRETQYF. In DNA form, the CDR3 reads TGCGCCAGCAGCCATGACTTGAGAGAGACCCAGTACTTC.

The sample holds one count of this clone. The chain carries TRBV9 and TRBJ2-1, with TRBD2 identical over 11 bases. Germline V lookup: CDR1 SGDLS, CDR2 YYNGEE. CDR3 length: 15 amino acids. The V gene end was trimmed by 3 bases and the J gene end by 3 bases; junction bases not matched to a gene: 2. CDR3 bases: TGTGCCAGCAGCGCAGGACTAGCGGGCTACAATGAGCAGTTCTTC. Protein: CASSAGLAGYNEQFF. The variable domain in full, with the rest retrieved from reference TRBV9 and TRBJ2-1, is DSGVTQTPKHLITATGQRVTLRCSPRSGDLSVYWYQQSLDQGLQFLIQYYNGEERAKGNILERFSAQQFPDLHSELNLSSLELGDSALYFCASSAGLAGYNEQFFGPGTRLTVL.

This clone is a singleton in its sample. The chain recombines TRBV5-1 with TRBJ2-5; D is unclear. The CDR3 loop spans 15 amino acids. CDR1 and CDR2 (germline): SGHRS, YFSETQ. Deletions cut 1 base from V and 0 bases from J, with 10 bases between. CDR3 nucleotides: TGCGCCAGCAGCTTGTTGCGGTTGTACCAAGAGACCCAGTACTTC. As protein: CASSLLRLYQETQYF.

Worth noting for this clone: This sample includes further DNA sequences coding for the same CDR3. The chain couples TRBV6-5 to TRBJ2-5; TRBD1 matches at 9 bases. V lost 0 bases and J lost 4; bases outside the gene matches: 3. The germline gives CDR1 MNHEY, CDR2 SVGAGI. The CDR3 covers 15 residues. The CDR3 DNA reads TGTGCCAGCAGTTACTCCGGACAGGGGAGAGAGACCCAGTACTTC. Its protein is CASSYSGQGRETQYF.

The chain is built from TRBV27 and TRBJ1-1; D ambiguous. The V gene lost 8 bases and the J gene lost 5 bases, with 18 bases spanning the gap. Per germline, CDR1 MNHEY and CDR2 SMNVEV (reference sequence). The CDR3 is 14 residues long. CDR3 sequence: CASGFRRGSTEAFF. CDR3 in DNA: TGTGCCAGCGGGTTCCGGAGAGGGTCGACTGAAGCTTTCTTT.

The rearrangement joins TRBV9 to TRBJ2-7, with a weak D call TRBD1 (5 bases). The germline CDR1 and CDR2 sequences are SGDLS and YYNGEE. This CDR3 contains 12 residues. Trimming shortened V by 4 bases and J by 2 bases, and 7 bases separated the two germline ends. The CDR3: CASSQGPYEQYF. The CDR3 DNA follows: TGTGCCAGCAGCCAGGGCCCCTACGAGCAGTACTTC.

This clone has more than one count but fewer than ten. This chain links TRBV21-1 with TRBJ2-1; the DNA was not compared with TRBD1, the D call given in the table. TRBV21-1 constitutes a pseudogene. This CDR3 contains 14 residues. The CDR3 DNA reads as TGTGCCAGCTCTTTGGGGACAGGGACCAATGAGCAGTTCTTC. As protein: CASSLGTGTNEQFF.

The chain employs TRBV25-1 and TRBJ2-7, with TRBD1 matching over 9 bases. The ends lost 3 bases at V and 4 bases at J; junction bases unmatched: 7. Germline V gene lookup returns CDR1 MGHDK and CDR2 SYGVNS. The CDR3 covers 15 residues. CDR3 sequence reads: CASSDPGQGVYEQYF. The CDR3 DNA reads TGTGCCAGCAGTGATCCGGGACAGGGTGTATACGAGCAGTACTTC.

The rearrangement joins TRBV27 to TRBJ1-1, with D possibly TRBD1 on 6 matching bases. This CDR3 contains 15 residues. Germline V gives CDR1 MNHEY, CDR2 SMNVEV (reference sequence). With 0 bases removed from V and 5 bases from J, the gap between germline ends came to 13 bases. CDR3 sequence: CASSLSFKGETEAFF. DNA for the CDR3: TGTGCCAGCAGTTTATCGTTCAAGGGGGAAACTGAAGCTTTCTTT.

V usage is TRBV18 and J usage is TRBJ2-3, with D tentatively TRBD2 (6 bases). CDR1 and CDR2 from the germline V gene are KGHSH and LQKENI. The V gene lost 3 bases and the J gene lost 0 bases, with 13 bases spanning the gap. This CDR3 is built from 16 residues. DNA of the CDR3: TGTGCCAGCTCACCTACCAGCGGGCCCAGCACAGATACGCAGTATTTT. It yields the protein CASSPTSGPSTDTQYF.

This chain connects TRBV12-5 to TRBJ1-2, with TRBD1 matching 7 bases. The germline V gene has CDR1 LGHNT and CDR2 FRNRAP. CDR3 length equals 13 residues. After removal of 8 bases from V and 1 base from J, the junction contained 4 bases not matched to a gene. CDR3 amino acids: CASTRDSNYGYTF. The CDR3 DNA follows: TGTGCTAGTACTCGGGACAGTAACTATGGCTACACCTTC.

V usage is TRBV7-3 and J usage is TRBJ1-5; D not resolved. V was pared by 1 base and J by 7 bases, with 8 bases between. Looked up from germline, CDR1 is SGHTA and CDR2 is FQGTGA. This CDR3 is built from 13 residues. The CDR3 spells CASSLSFGQPQHF. The CDR3 DNA sequence: TGTGCCAGCAGCTTAAGTTTCGGGCAGCCCCAGCATTTT.